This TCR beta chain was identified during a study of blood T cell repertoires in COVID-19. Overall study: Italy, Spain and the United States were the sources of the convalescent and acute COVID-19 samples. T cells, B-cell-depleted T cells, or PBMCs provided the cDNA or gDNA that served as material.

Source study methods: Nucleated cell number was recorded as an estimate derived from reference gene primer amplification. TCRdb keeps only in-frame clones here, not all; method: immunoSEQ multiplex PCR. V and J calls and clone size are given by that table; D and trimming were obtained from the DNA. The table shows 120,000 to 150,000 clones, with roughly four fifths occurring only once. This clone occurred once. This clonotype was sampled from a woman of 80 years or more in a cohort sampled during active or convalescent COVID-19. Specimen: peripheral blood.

The CDR3 DNA is TGTGCCAGCAGCTCGAGACAGGGGGCATTGGAGACCCAGTACTTC. Amino acids: CASSSRQGALETQYF. This chain uses TRBV7-8 with TRBJ2-5; 10 positions match TRBD1. Trimming cost V 4 bases and J 5 bases; bases outside gene matches: 7. The CDR3 has 15 residues. Germline lookup yields CDR1 SGHVS and CDR2 FQNEAQ.